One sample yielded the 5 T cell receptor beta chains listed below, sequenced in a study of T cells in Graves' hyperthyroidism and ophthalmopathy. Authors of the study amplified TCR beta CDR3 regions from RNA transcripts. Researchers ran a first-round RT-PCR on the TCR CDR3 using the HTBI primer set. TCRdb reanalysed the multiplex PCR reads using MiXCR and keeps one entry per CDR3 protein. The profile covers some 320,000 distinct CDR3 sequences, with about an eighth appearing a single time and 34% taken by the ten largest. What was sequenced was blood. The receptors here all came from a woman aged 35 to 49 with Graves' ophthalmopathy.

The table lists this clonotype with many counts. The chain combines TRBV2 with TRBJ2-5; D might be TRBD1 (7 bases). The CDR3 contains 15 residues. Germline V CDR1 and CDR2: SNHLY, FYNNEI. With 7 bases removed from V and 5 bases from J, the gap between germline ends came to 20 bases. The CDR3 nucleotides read TGTGCCAGCAAACGGGCGACCAGGGGGACTGAGACCCAGTACTTC. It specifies CASKRATRGTETQYF.

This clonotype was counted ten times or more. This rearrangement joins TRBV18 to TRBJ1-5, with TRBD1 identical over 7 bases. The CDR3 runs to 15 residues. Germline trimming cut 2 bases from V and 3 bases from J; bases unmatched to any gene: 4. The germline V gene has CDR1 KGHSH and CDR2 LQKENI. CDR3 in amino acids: CASSPMGQFNQPQHF. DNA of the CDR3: TGTGCCAGCTCACCAATGGGACAGTTCAATCAGCCCCAGCATTTT.

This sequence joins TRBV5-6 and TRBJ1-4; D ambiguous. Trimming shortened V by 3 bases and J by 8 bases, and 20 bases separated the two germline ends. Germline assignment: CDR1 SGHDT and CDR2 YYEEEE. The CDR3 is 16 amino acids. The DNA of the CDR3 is TGTGCCAGCAGCTCTCTTAGCACGCCTCCGGAAGAAAAACTGTTTTTT. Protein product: CASSSLSTPPEEKLFF.

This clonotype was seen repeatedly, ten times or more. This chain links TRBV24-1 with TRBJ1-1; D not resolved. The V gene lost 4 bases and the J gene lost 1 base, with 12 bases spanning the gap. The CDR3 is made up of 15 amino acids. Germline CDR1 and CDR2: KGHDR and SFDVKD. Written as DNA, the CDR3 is TGTGCCACCAGTGACAACCCCCCAGAGAACACTGAAGCTTTCTTT. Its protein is CATSDNPPENTEAFF.

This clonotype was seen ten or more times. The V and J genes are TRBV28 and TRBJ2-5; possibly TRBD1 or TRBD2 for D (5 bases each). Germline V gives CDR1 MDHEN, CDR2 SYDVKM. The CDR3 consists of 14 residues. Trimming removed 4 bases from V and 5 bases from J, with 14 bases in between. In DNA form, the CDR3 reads TGTGCCAGCAGTTGGGGGAGCTTCGAGGAGACCCAGTACTTC. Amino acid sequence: CASSWGSFEETQYF.